The 21 T cell receptor beta chains presented below share a single source sample, sequenced in a study of sequential checkpoint blockade in melanoma. Documented treatment: randomized to nivolumab then ipilimumab (arm A) or the reverse (arm B). Assay: immunoSEQ multiplex PCR; the TCRdb copy retains only in-frame clones and omits some. The sample consists of some 31,000 clones, approximately 86% of them appearing once. The source was CD8+ T cells sorted from blood (inferred from file names), collected from a patient given nivolumab and ipilimumab in sequence. The receptor source for this set is a human donor with melanoma.

The V call is TRBV7-9, the J call TRBJ2-3, with D unclear. Trimming cost V 3 bases and J 0 bases, with 10 bases left between them. There are 15 residues in the CDR3. Germline-derived CDR1 and CDR2 are SEHNR and FQNEAQ (reference sequence). The CDR3 DNA reads TGTGCCAGCAGCTTCTCTCAGGCTAGCACAGATACGCAGTATTTT. Protein product: CASSFSQASTDTQYF.

The chain has TRBV6-1 and TRBJ1-2; perhaps TRBD1 as D (6 bases). CDR1 and CDR2 from the germline V gene are MNHNS and SASEGT. The CDR3 spans 15 residues. Trimming removed 5 bases from V and 6 bases from J, with 19 bases in between. This chain's CDR3 is CASSRDKGWMNGYTF. The DNA of the CDR3 is TGTGCCAGCAGTAGGGACAAGGGATGGATGAATGGCTACACCTTC.

The gene calls are TRBV6-4 and TRBJ2-1; 13 nucleotides agree with TRBD2. Trimming took 3 bases from V and 5 from J; bases not matched to a gene: 1. The germline gives CDR1 MRHNA, CDR2 SNTAGT. The CDR3 consists of 15 residues. DNA of the CDR3: TGTGCCAGCAGTGAGGGACTAGCGGGGAACAATGAGCAGTTCTTC. Translating gives CASSEGLAGNNEQFF.

CDR3 residues: CASSLPRGGLDNEQFF. The DNA for the CDR3 is TGTGCCAGCAGTTTGCCGAGGGGAGGACTTGACAATGAGCAGTTCTTC. The V call is TRBV28, the J call TRBJ2-1, with D possibly matching TRBD2 (6 bases). Trimming took off 3 bases at V and 5 bases at J, with 17 bases between the two ends. CDR3 size: 16 residues. CDR1 is MDHEN, CDR2 SYDVKM, per germline.

The rearrangement joins TRBV27 to TRBJ1-2; TRBD1 is a possible D gene (5 bases). V was clipped by 0 bases and J by 5 bases, with 7 bases between them. The CDR3 loop spans 13 amino acids. The germline gives CDR1 MNHEY, CDR2 SMNVEV (reference sequence). The CDR3 protein is CASSLSRGYGYTF. Written as DNA, the CDR3 is TGTGCCAGCAGTTTATCCCGGGGGTATGGCTACACCTTC.

This rearrangement joins TRBV5-1 to TRBJ1-2; TRBD1 agrees at 8 bases. J lost 3 bases, V lost 7 bases, and 11 bases had no gene match. This CDR3 is built from 15 residues. In germline, CDR1 is SGHRS, CDR2 YFSETQ. The CDR3 sequence is CASQIRTGTYYGYTF. The CDR3 DNA is TGCGCCAGCCAAATTCGGACAGGGACGTACTATGGCTACACCTTC.

A few counts support this clone. This chain uses TRBV7-9 with TRBJ2-7, with D unresolved. This CDR3 contains 11 residues. V lost 5 bases, J lost 1 base, and 3 bases lay in between. CDR1 and CDR2 from the germline V gene are SEHNR and FQNEAQ (reference sequence). CDR3 amino acids: CASSPSYEQYF. DNA of the CDR3: TGTGCCAGCAGCCCATCCTACGAGCAGTACTTC. The full variable domain, completed using reference TRBV7-9 and TRBJ2-7, is DTGVSQNPRHKITKRGQNVTFRCDPISEHNRLYWYRQTLGQGPEFLTYFQNEAQLEKSRLLSDRFSAERPKGSFSTLEIQRTEQGDSAMYLCASSPSYEQYFGPGTRLTVT.

There are a few counts of this clone. The chain is built from TRBV11-2 and TRBJ1-5; D gene uncertain. V gave up 1 base and J gave up 6 bases, with 7 bases separating them. The germline V gene has CDR1 SGHAT and CDR2 FQNNGV. The CDR3 length is 13 residues. The CDR3 sequence is CASSLVAGQPQHF. Here the CDR3 DNA reads TGTGCCAGCAGCTTAGTCGCGGGTCAGCCCCAGCATTTT.

The chain uses TRBV13 and TRBJ1-1; possibly TRBD1 for D (6 bases). The germline V gene has CDR1 PRHDT and CDR2 FYEKMQ (reference sequence). Trimming shortened V by 5 bases and J by 3 bases, and 19 bases separated the two germline ends. The CDR3 covers 16 residues. The CDR3 protein is CASSLPAGGPYTEAFF. In DNA form, the CDR3 reads TGTGCCAGCAGCCTTCCCGCCGGGGGGCCTTACACTGAAGCTTTCTTT.

The CDR3 sequence: CASSESGGSYEQYF. CDR3 nucleotides: TGTGCCAGCAGTGAATCTGGAGGGAGCTACGAGCAGTACTTC. The J gene is TRBJ2-7, the V gene TRBV6-1, with D maybe TRBD2 (6 bases). The CDR3 has 14 residues. CDR1 is MNHNS and CDR2 is SASEGT in the germline V gene. V was cut by 2 bases and J by 3 bases, with 11 bases left in between.

V gene TRBV28 combines with J gene TRBJ1-4; 7 nucleotides line up with TRBD1. The CDR3 spans 16 residues. Per germline, CDR1 MDHEN and CDR2 SYDVKM. V shed 3 bases, J shed 7 bases, and the junction held 11 bases outside the gene matches. CDR3 loop: CASSFSGQPLSEKLFF. DNA for the CDR3: TGTGCCAGCAGTTTCTCGGGACAGCCCCTGAGTGAAAAACTGTTTTTT.

The chain uses TRBV6-6 and TRBJ1-4; 9 bases match TRBD1. There are 16 residues in the CDR3. The V segment lost 2 bases and the J segment 8 bases; nucleotides outside the gene matches: 9. Germline values: CDR1 MNHNY, CDR2 SVGAGI (reference sequence). CDR3 residues: CASSYLNRGRGEKLFF. DNA for the CDR3: TGTGCCAGCAGTTACCTGAACAGGGGGCGTGGGGAAAAACTGTTTTTT.

This chain joins TRBV29-1 and TRBJ2-7; 9 bases agree with TRBD1. V lost 3 bases, J lost 1 base, and 1 base stayed unmatched. The CDR3 is made up of 13 amino acids. Germline V gene sequence: CDR1 SQVTM, CDR2 ANQGSEA. CDR3 residues: CSVDGTGSYEQYF. For the CDR3, the DNA is TGCAGCGTTGATGGGACAGGGTCCTACGAGCAGTACTTC.

The CDR3 reads CASSPQGGSYNEQFF. As DNA, the CDR3 is TGTGCCAGTAGTCCACAGGGGGGCTCCTACAATGAGCAGTTCTTC. This chain connects TRBV19 to TRBJ2-1, with 8 bases fitting TRBD1. The germline CDR1 and CDR2 sequences are LNHDA and SQIVND (reference sequence). This CDR3 comprises 15 residues. J lost 0 bases, V lost 5 bases, and 3 bases had no gene match.

V and J are TRBV4-3 and TRBJ2-7; 7 bases align to TRBD1. The V and J ends lost 0 bases and 6 bases, in that order; junction bases with no gene match: 11. CDR3 length: 16 amino acids. CDR1 and CDR2 (germline): LGHNA, YSLEER. The CDR3 DNA reads TGCGCCAGCAGCCAAGACTCCGGGACAGCTGGGGGCGAGCAGTACTTC. This sequence encodes CASSQDSGTAGGEQYF.

The rearrangement links TRBV12-2 to TRBJ1-5; TRBD1 was called by the table and not checked on the DNA. TRBV12-2 is a known pseudogene. This CDR3 has 20 amino acids. CDR3 nucleotides: TGTGCAAGTCGCCCGAGGTGCGGCAGGGGCCCACTTTATAGCAATCAGCCCCAGCATTTT. It is translated as CASRPRCGRGPLYSNQPQHF.

This clone was seen a handful of times. The V call is TRBV6-1, the J call TRBJ1-1; D is ambiguous. The CDR3 runs 11 residues. Germline assignment: CDR1 MNHNS and CDR2 SASEGT. Trimming stripped 7 bases from V and 7 bases from J, with 10 bases between. As DNA, the CDR3 is TGTGCCAGCAAGGAGATCGGTGAAGCTTTCTTT. Protein: CASKEIGEAFF.

V is TRBV5-6 and J is TRBJ2-7; TRBD2 matches at 10 bases. CDR1 and CDR2 (germline): SGHDT, YYEEEE. The CDR3 contains 15 residues. V trimming: 3 bases; J trimming: 0 bases; junction bases outside the gene matches: 3. In nucleotides, the CDR3 is TGTGCCAGCAGCTCTACTAGCGGGGTCTCCTACGAGCAGTACTTC. This codes for CASSSTSGVSYEQYF. Combining the CDR3 with reference TRBV5-6 and TRBJ2-7 gives the whole variable domain DAGVTQSPTHLIKTRGQQVTLRCSPKSGHDTVSWYQQALGQGPQFIFQYYEEEERQRGNFPDRFSGHQFPNYSSELNVNALLLGDSALYLCASSSTSGVSYEQYFGPGTRLTVT.

V is TRBV4-1 and J is TRBJ2-7; 8 bases agree with TRBD1. CDR1 MGHRA and CDR2 YSYEKL come from the germline V gene. The CDR3 length is 16 residues. The V segment lost 5 bases and the J segment 3 bases; nucleotides outside the gene matches: 12. CDR3 sequence: CASSNSPGGHGYEQYF. The DNA for the CDR3 is TGCGCCAGCAGCAATTCTCCAGGGGGCCACGGCTACGAGCAGTACTTC.

The V and J genes are TRBV7-2 and TRBJ2-3; TRBD2 matches at 9 bases. Germline CDR1 and CDR2: SGHTA and FQGNSA. CDR3 length: 16 residues. Trimming removed 5 bases from V and 0 bases from J; junction bases left unmatched: 6. CDR3 bases: TGTGCCAGCAGCCAACGCAGCGGGGGGAGCACAGATACGCAGTATTTT. Translation gives CASSQRSGGSTDTQYF.

The chain links TRBV29-1 to TRBJ2-3; no clear D. V was pared by 3 bases and J by 4 bases, with 2 bases between. The V gene's germline CDR1 is SQVTM and CDR2 ANQGSEA. This CDR3 contains 10 residues. CDR3 protein: CSVDADTQYF. CDR3 in DNA: TGCAGCGTTGACGCAGATACGCAGTATTTT.